This T cell receptor (beta chain) originates from a study of cytomegalovirus exposure and HLA in healthy donors. The validation cohort, a group of more than 95 subjects, included the donors and was separate from the approximately 680-subject first cohort. Germline V gene sequence: CDR1 SEHNR, CDR2 FQNEAQ (reference sequence). The CDR3 runs to 13 residues. V shed 1 base and J shed 11 bases, with 14 bases lying between them. The method was immunoSEQ multiplex PCR; TCRdb's version includes in-frame clones alone and lacks a portion of them. The sample holds under 130,000 clones, 85% to 90% seen once. Study results and caveats: The tendency of first-cohort TCR clusters to co-occur in the 100 to 150 validation repertoires was identified by a subsequent analysis.

On this clone itself: The target antigen is unknown.

The receptor was isolated from a woman aged 18-35 years in good health and CMV-seropositive. Sequenced: PBMCs. This chain connects TRBV7-9 to TRBJ1-1; D might be TRBD1 (6 bases). CDR3 sequence: CASSLGTSGVAFF. The DNA for the CDR3 is TGTGCCAGCAGCTTAGGGACTTCAGGGGTGGCTTTCTTT.